Given below is one T cell receptor (beta chain) in context. The antigen remains undetermined. Healthy donors had no documented immune events, such as infections, while sampled. Germline values: CDR1 SGHTA, CDR2 FQGTGA. Trimming took 2 bases from V and 8 from J; bases not matched to a gene: 7. The CDR3 runs 15 residues. This sample stems from a study of identifying expanded T cells in peripheral blood. Sequencing was performed with immunoSEQ multiplex PCR; in TCRdb, only in-frame clones are kept and a portion is missing. The data show tens of thousands of clones, 84% seen once. The study, taken as a whole, reports: Clone count variance between approximately two-week samples rose with total template count.

The TCR comes from a person between 18 and 75 years old in good health. The rearrangement joins TRBV7-3 to TRBJ2-1; 9 bases align to TRBD2. The sequencing sample was made of blood. CDR3 residues: CASSLGTSQVDEQFF. For the CDR3, the DNA is TGTGCCAGCAGCTTAGGGACTAGCCAAGTTGATGAGCAGTTCTTC.